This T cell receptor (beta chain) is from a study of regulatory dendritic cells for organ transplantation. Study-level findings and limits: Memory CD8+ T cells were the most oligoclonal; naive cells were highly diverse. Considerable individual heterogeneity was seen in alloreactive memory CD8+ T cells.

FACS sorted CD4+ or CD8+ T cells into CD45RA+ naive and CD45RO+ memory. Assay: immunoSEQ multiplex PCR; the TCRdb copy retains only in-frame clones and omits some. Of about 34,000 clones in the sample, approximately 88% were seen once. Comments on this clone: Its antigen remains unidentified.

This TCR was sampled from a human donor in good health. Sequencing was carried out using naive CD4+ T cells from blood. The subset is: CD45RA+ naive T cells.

The CDR3 bases are TGTGCCAGCAGCTTAAAAGAGACCCAGTACTTC. This codes for CASSLKETQYF. This chain joins TRBV7-2 and TRBJ2-5; no clear D gene. The CDR3 contains 11 residues. CDR1 is SGHTA, CDR2 FQGNSA, per germline. Trimming removed 2 bases from V and 3 bases from J, with 1 base in between.